These T cell receptor beta chains were read from a single sample in a study of blood T cell repertoires in COVID-19. Profiled with immunoSEQ multiplex PCR; TCRdb holds only in-frame clones, not every one. The sample contains roughly 250,000 clones, approximately 80% of which appear only once. The sample taken for sequencing was peripheral blood. The receptor set was obtained from a woman aged 40-49 years with active or convalescent COVID-19. Both conserved end residues are part of each CDR3. The order of the fields is D gene, clone size, J gene, V gene, CDR3 length, CDR3 protein, CDR3 DNA. The D gene is left open where the match is weak. Clone size is shown for a subset of rows, as once, few, many or a class of expanded clone.

d_call: NA; clone_size: few; j_call: TRBJ1-2; v_call: TRBV28; cdr3_length: 14; cdr3_aa: CASSLRGGGNGYTF; cdr3_nt: TGTGCCAGCAGTCTACGCGGGGGTGGGAATGGCTACACCTTC
d_call: NA; clone_size: NA; j_call: TRBJ2-2; v_call: TRBV19; cdr3_length: 14; cdr3_aa: CASSTSQVSGELFF; cdr3_nt: TGTGCCAGTAGTACCTCACAGGTTAGCGGGGAGCTGTTTTTT
d_call: TRBD1; clone_size: NA; j_call: TRBJ1-1; v_call: TRBV14; cdr3_length: 14; cdr3_aa: CASSLGGGDREAFF; cdr3_nt: TGTGCCAGCAGCCTAGGAGGGGGCGACAGAGAAGCTTTCTTT
d_call: NA; clone_size: NA; j_call: TRBJ1-2; v_call: TRBV12-3/TRBV12-4; cdr3_length: 13; cdr3_aa: CASSFAPGYGYTF; cdr3_nt: TGTGCCAGCAGTTTTGCGCCTGGCTATGGCTACACCTTC
d_call: NA; clone_size: NA; j_call: TRBJ1-2; v_call: TRBV7-3; cdr3_length: 13; cdr3_aa: CASSLTHGLGYTF; cdr3_nt: TGTGCCAGCAGCTTAACGCATGGGCTGGGCTACACCTTC
d_call: NA; clone_size: NA; j_call: TRBJ1-6; v_call: TRBV6-5; cdr3_length: 13; cdr3_aa: CASSPTGTSPLHF; cdr3_nt: TGTGCCAGCAGCCCAACAGGGACTTCACCCCTCCACTTT
d_call: NA; clone_size: NA; j_call: TRBJ2-1; v_call: TRBV2; cdr3_length: 13; cdr3_aa: CASRASMVGEQFF; cdr3_nt: TGTGCCAGCAGGGCCTCGATGGTCGGGGAGCAGTTCTTC
d_call: TRBD1; clone_size: NA; j_call: TRBJ1-5; v_call: TRBV5-3; cdr3_length: 15; cdr3_aa: CARSPGQGPNQPQHF; cdr3_nt: TGTGCCAGAAGCCCTGGACAGGGGCCGAATCAGCCCCAGCATTTT
d_call: NA; clone_size: NA; j_call: TRBJ2-7; v_call: TRBV3-1/TRBV3-2; cdr3_length: 13; cdr3_aa: CASRSRAAYEQYF; cdr3_nt: TGTGCCAGCAGGTCCAGGGCCGCCTACGAGCAGTACTTC
d_call: NA; clone_size: few; j_call: TRBJ1-2; v_call: TRBV7-2; cdr3_length: 14; cdr3_aa: CASSLGGNNYGYTF; cdr3_nt: TGTGCCAGCAGCTTAGGAGGGAACAACTATGGCTACACCTTC
d_call: NA; clone_size: NA; j_call: TRBJ2-5; v_call: TRBV21-1; cdr3_length: 17; cdr3_aa: CASSKVVLVGQEETQYF; cdr3_nt: TGTGCCAGCAGCAAAGTGGTCTTAGTCGGACAGGAAGAGACCCAGTACTTC
d_call: NA; clone_size: NA; j_call: TRBJ1-1; v_call: TRBV4-2; cdr3_length: 15; cdr3_aa: CASSRPDSLNTEAFF; cdr3_nt: TGTGCCAGCAGCCGGCCGGACAGCCTGAACACTGAAGCTTTCTTT
d_call: NA; clone_size: NA; j_call: TRBJ1-1; v_call: TRBV9; cdr3_length: 13; cdr3_aa: CASSVQGGTEAFF; cdr3_nt: TGTGCCAGCAGCGTTCAGGGTGGGACTGAAGCTTTCTTT